These 32 T cell receptor beta chains originate from one sample sequenced in a study of identical twins. TCRdb used MiXCR to reprocess the 5' RACE reads, holding one entry per CDR3 protein. The top ten clones hold roughly 2% of a sample with a few hundred thousand distinct CDR3 sequences, under 9% of them seen once. These data were also filed under a second study, of yellow fever vaccine responses in identical twins.

Material for sequencing was memory (CD45RO+) T cells sorted from blood. These receptors all come from a woman between 18 and 29 years old in good health.

CDR3 in DNA: TGCGCCAGCCATGACAGGGGGCGCACAGATACGCAGTATTTT. This encodes CASHDRGRTDTQYF. The rearrangement uses TRBV5-1 and TRBJ2-3; 10 nucleotides match TRBD1. Germline CDR1 reads SGHRS; CDR2 reads YFSETQ. Unmatched junction bases numbered 3, after V lost 7 bases and J lost 1 base. The length of the CDR3 is 14 residues.

This chain connects TRBV5-1 to TRBJ2-2; no clear D. The germline V and J ends were trimmed by 1 base and 1 base, with 11 bases remaining between them. Germline lookup yields CDR1 SGHRS and CDR2 YFSETQ. This CDR3 is built from 16 residues. The CDR3 loop reads CASSLRSAQNTGELFF. In DNA form, the CDR3 reads TGCGCCAGCAGCTTGAGGTCAGCCCAGAACACCGGGGAGCTGTTTTTT.

This clonotype was seen a single time. This may arise from a read error, as a much more abundant clone is one base away. The chain has TRBV6-5 and TRBJ2-3; a weak D match, TRBD2 (6 bases). The CDR3 is made up of 16 amino acids. The V gene's germline CDR1 is MNHEY and CDR2 SVGAGI. In DNA form, the CDR3 reads TGTGTCAGCAGTTCCAATACCGGGAGTTACGGGGATACGCAGTATTTT. Amino acid sequence: CVSSSNTGSYGDTQYF.

The chain recombines TRBV5-1 with TRBJ2-3; 7 positions agree with TRBD1. CDR3 length: 16 residues. Germline CDR1 is SGHRS and CDR2 is YFSETQ. V lost 4 bases to trimming and J lost 1 base; unmatched junction nucleotides: 9. This CDR3 reads CASSPLGTARTDTQYF. CDR3 coding DNA: TGCGCCAGCAGCCCACTCGGGACAGCACGCACAGATACGCAGTATTTT.

The table lists this clonotype with many counts. The J gene is TRBJ1-5, the V gene TRBV6-5, with 8 bases lining up with TRBD1. The length of the CDR3 is 15 residues. Germline loops: CDR1 MNHEY, CDR2 SVGAGI. After removal of 2 bases from V and 4 bases from J, the junction contained 4 bases not matched to a gene. CDR3 sequence: CASSYLGQDNQPQHF. CDR3 nucleotides: TGTGCCAGCAGTTACCTGGGACAGGATAATCAGCCCCAGCATTTT.

This clonotype was seen ten or more times. As DNA, the CDR3 is TGTGCCACCAGCAGGGTCTATGGCGAGCAGTACGTC. Translating gives CATSRVYGEQYV. The V call is TRBV15, the J call TRBJ2-7; D not certain. Trimming removed 3 bases at V and 6 bases at J, with 9 bases between. Germline assignment: CDR1 LNHNV and CDR2 YYDKDF (reference sequence). This CDR3 has 12 residues.

In this sample, this clonotype turned up many times. This rearrangement joins TRBV12-3 or TRBV12-4 to TRBJ2-5; the D gene is possibly TRBD2 (6 bases). V shed 6 bases and J shed 2 bases, with 10 bases lying between them. The CDR3 loop spans 13 amino acids. The CDR3 loop reads CASSHSGQETQYF. In nucleotides, the CDR3 is TGTGCCAGCAGCCATAGCGGACAAGAGACCCAGTACTTC.

This clonotype was recorded many times. J is TRBJ2-2 and V is TRBV24-1; D gene ambiguous. CDR3 length: 16 residues. Trimming shortened V by 1 base and J by 0 bases, and 8 bases separated the two germline ends. Germline loops: CDR1 KGHDR, CDR2 SFDVKD. DNA of the CDR3: TGTGCCACCAGTGATTTTTTGGCTTCGAACACCGGGGAGCTGTTTTTT. Its protein product is CATSDFLASNTGELFF.

The rearrangement joins TRBV12-5 to TRBJ2-3; TRBD1 matches at 8 bases. This CDR3 has 16 amino acids. The V and J ends lost 1 base and 4 bases, in that order; junction bases with no gene match: 7. Germline V gene sequence: CDR1 LGHNT, CDR2 FRNRAP. The CDR3 reads CASGLGQGSHADTQYF. CDR3 DNA sequence: TGTGCTAGTGGTTTGGGACAGGGGAGTCACGCAGATACGCAGTATTTT.

This clonotype was seen repeatedly, ten times or more. V and J are TRBV10-3 and TRBJ2-1; D remains ambiguous. From germline, CDR1 is ENHRY and CDR2 SYGVKD. The CDR3 covers 13 residues. The V end lost 0 bases, the J end lost 10 bases, and 10 bases lay between the germline ends. The CDR3 DNA reads TGTGCCATCAGTGAGTCTCCAACAGAAGAGCAGTTCTTC. Translating gives CAISESPTEEQFF.

V is TRBV9 and J is TRBJ2-1; D is possibly TRBD1 or TRBD2 (6 bases each). This CDR3 has 15 residues. The germline V gene has CDR1 SGDLS and CDR2 YYNGEE. The V gene lost 3 bases and the J gene lost 6 bases, with 16 bases spanning the gap. The CDR3 reads CASSAGVAGPNEQFF. The CDR3, as DNA: TGTGCCAGCAGCGCAGGGGTGGCGGGACCCAATGAGCAGTTCTTC.

This clonotype was counted many times. This rearrangement joins TRBV7-8 to TRBJ2-2; 11 nucleotides agree with TRBD2. Germline CDR1 SGHVS, CDR2 FQNEAQ. After removal of 1 base from V and 7 bases from J, the junction contained 11 bases not matched to a gene. The CDR3 contains 18 residues. The CDR3 DNA reads as TGTGCCAGCAGCTTAGACCTCAGGAGACTAGCGGGAATCGGGGAGCTGTTTTTT. It encodes CASSLDLRRLAGIGELFF.

This clonotype came up many times. The chain couples TRBV7-8 to TRBJ2-7, with D perhaps matching TRBD1 (6 bases). In germline, CDR1 is SGHVS, CDR2 FQNEAQ. V lost 1 base to trimming and J lost 5 bases, with 12 bases between them. The CDR3 spans 14 residues. The DNA for the CDR3 is TGTGCCAGCAGCTTAGACAGGGTAGACCACGAGCAGTACTTC. The encoded protein is CASSLDRVDHEQYF.

This clonotype was observed a few times. This chain connects TRBV14 to TRBJ1-2; a possible D gene is TRBD1 (5 bases). This CDR3 has 13 amino acids. CDR1 and CDR2 from the germline V gene are SGHDN and FVKESK. Trimming took 1 base from V and 8 from J, leaving 11 bases between them. The CDR3 sequence is CASSQAGFSGYTF. Written as DNA, the CDR3 is TGTGCCAGCAGCCAAGCAGGGTTTAGCGGCTACACCTTC.

This clonotype has just a few counts. This chain links TRBV28 with TRBJ2-1, with 9 bases identical to TRBD2. Germline-derived CDR1 and CDR2 are MDHEN and SYDVKM. V lost 6 bases, J lost 8 bases, and 14 bases stayed unmatched. The CDR3 is 16 amino acids. The CDR3 reads CASSRERRTSVDEQFF. CDR3 coding DNA: TGTGCCAGCAGCCGAGAACGAAGGACTAGCGTGGATGAGCAGTTCTTC.

Many counts were recorded for this clonotype. The chain joins TRBV6-1 to TRBJ1-1; 7 bases map to TRBD1. The germline V gene has CDR1 MNHNS and CDR2 SASEGT. This CDR3 has 13 amino acids. The V gene end was trimmed by 7 bases and the J gene end by 0 bases; junction bases not matched to a gene: 2. CDR3 DNA sequence: TGTGCCAGCAAGGGGGCCCTGAACACTGAAGCTTTCTTT. Its protein is CASKGALNTEAFF.

A few counts support this clonotype. The V and J genes are TRBV12-3 or TRBV12-4 and TRBJ2-2, with D tentatively TRBD2 (6 bases). The CDR3 has 17 residues. The V and J ends lost 7 bases and 4 bases respectively, with 22 bases between them. CDR3 sequence reads: CASTLWGDPRATGELFF. The CDR3 coding sequence is TGTGCCAGCACCCTTTGGGGGGACCCGCGTGCCACCGGGGAGCTGTTTTTT.

This clonotype was counted many times. CDR3 amino acids: CASSEGQGKGYEQYF. DNA of the CDR3: TGTGCCAGCAGTGAAGGACAGGGAAAGGGCTACGAGCAGTACTTC. The V call is TRBV25-1, the J call TRBJ2-7, with TRBD1 matching 8 bases. The CDR3 runs 15 residues. Germline V gene data show CDR1 as MGHDK and CDR2 as SYGVNS. The junction had 6 bases not matched to a gene; V was cut back by 2 bases and J by 3 bases.

Concerning this clonotype: The germline gene is not matched at one end of the junction; a read error may be the cause. The gene calls are TRBV7-2 and TRBJ2-1; 11 bases are shared with TRBD2. In germline, CDR1 is SGHTA, CDR2 FQGNSA. This CDR3 has 16 amino acids. This CDR3 reads CASSLAPHSGGARTYF. In DNA, the CDR3 is TGTGCCAGCAGCTTAGCCCCCCATAGCGGGGGGGCGAGAACGTACTTC.

Here the CDR3 reads CASSLARREAAFF. CDR3 bases: TGTGCCAGCAGTTTAGCGCGGAGGGAGGCAGCTTTCTTT. V gene TRBV12-3 or TRBV12-4 combines with J gene TRBJ1-1; D call uncertain. Deletions cut 0 bases from V and 10 bases from J, with 12 bases between. The CDR3 totals 13 residues.

This clonotype was picked up a small number of times. The genes are TRBV20-1 and TRBJ2-1, with 9 bases aligning to TRBD2. V lost 0 bases and J lost 6; bases outside the gene matches: 6. The CDR3 loop spans 15 amino acids. Germline assignment: CDR1 DFQATT and CDR2 SNEGSKA (reference sequence). CDR3 in amino acids: CSARDPSGKVNEQFF. DNA for the CDR3: TGCAGTGCTAGAGATCCTAGCGGGAAGGTCAATGAGCAGTTCTTC.

This clonotype turned up a few times. The chain combines TRBV6-2 or TRBV6-3 with TRBJ2-2; D is unclear. Germline V lookup: CDR1 MNHEY, CDR2 SVGEGT. The germline V and J ends were trimmed by 5 bases and 3 bases, with 10 bases remaining between them. The CDR3 spans 14 residues. The CDR3 bases are TGTGCCAGCAGTATCCCTAGGGACACCGGGGAGCTGTTTTTT. It is translated as CASSIPRDTGELFF.

The V call is TRBV4-2, the J call TRBJ2-3; 7 bases map to TRBD2. The germline gives CDR1 LGHNA, CDR2 YNFKEQ. V shed 7 bases and J 6 bases; nucleotides not matched to a gene: 16. The CDR3 consists of 16 residues. This CDR3 is CASKRGTNDLVDTQYF. The CDR3 coding sequence is TGTGCCAGCAAACGCGGGACTAACGATCTCGTCGATACGCAGTATTTT.

The chain combines TRBV7-3 with TRBJ2-7, with 14 positions matching TRBD2. Losses at the gene ends were 4 bases for V and 1 base for J; bases not matched to a gene: 12. The CDR3 is made up of 19 amino acids. In germline, CDR1 is SGHTA, CDR2 FQGTGA. CDR3 amino acids: CASSSGRGLAGGVSYEQYF. As DNA, the CDR3 is TGTGCCAGCAGCTCGGGCCGCGGACTAGCGGGAGGTGTATCCTACGAGCAGTACTTC.

The table lists this clonotype with many counts. The V call is TRBV2, the J call TRBJ2-5, with D unclear. The germline V gene has CDR1 SNHLY and CDR2 FYNNEI. The CDR3 runs to 13 residues. Trimming took 4 bases from V and 3 from J, leaving 9 bases between them. CDR3 protein: CASSALSKETQYF. CDR3 nucleotides: TGTGCCAGCAGTGCCCTATCAAAAGAGACCCAGTACTTC.

The chain uses TRBV3-1 and TRBJ2-3; tentatively, D is TRBD2 (6 bases). The CDR3 covers 18 residues. Germline values: CDR1 LGHDT, CDR2 YNNKEL (reference sequence). Between the trimmed V and J ends, which lost 0 bases and 2 bases, there was a span of 18 bases. CDR3 bases: TGTGCCAGCAGCCAAGATCGGAGGAGGGCGGGGACCACAGATACGCAGTATTTT. Translated: CASSQDRRRAGTTDTQYF.

This clonotype was counted ten times or more. Here the CDR3 reads CASSQDPLGSSYNEQFF. In nucleotides, the CDR3 is TGCGCCAGCAGCCAAGATCCCCTGGGAAGCTCCTACAATGAGCAGTTCTTC. J is TRBJ2-1 and V is TRBV4-1; no clear D. CDR3 length equals 17 residues. Trimming removed 0 bases at V and 0 bases at J, with 12 bases between. Germline V CDR1 and CDR2: MGHRA, YSYEKL.

This clonotype showed up many times. The gene calls are TRBV2 and TRBJ2-7, with TRBD2 identical over 7 bases. Germline CDR1 is SNHLY and CDR2 is FYNNEI. CDR3 length: 14 amino acids. Trimming cost V 6 bases and J 3 bases; bases outside gene matches: 8. CDR3 sequence: CASSLADPLYEQYV. The CDR3 DNA sequence: TGTGCCAGCAGCCTAGCGGATCCCCTCTACGAGCAGTACGTC.

The table lists this clonotype with a few counts. This chain connects TRBV5-1 to TRBJ2-1; D is possibly TRBD1 (6 bases). The CDR3 extends over 16 amino acids. Trimming removed 0 bases from V and 0 bases from J, with 10 bases in between. From germline, CDR1 is SGHRS and CDR2 YFSETQ. In DNA form, the CDR3 reads TGCGCCAGCAGCTTGGTAGGGGGAAGCTCCTACAATGAGCAGTTCTTC. Protein product: CASSLVGGSSYNEQFF.

This clonotype was counted at least ten times. The chain recombines TRBV4-2 with TRBJ2-1, with D perhaps given as TRBD1 or TRBD2 (5 bases each). CDR3 length: 15 residues. Trimming shortened V by 8 bases and J by 0 bases, and 14 bases separated the two germline ends. CDR1 LGHNA and CDR2 YNFKEQ come from the germline V gene. CDR3 sequence reads: CASGRGDSSYNEQFF. The DNA for the CDR3 is TGTGCCAGCGGTAGAGGGGATAGCTCCTACAATGAGCAGTTCTTC.

This clonotype was picked up many times. The V gene is TRBV5-5, the J gene TRBJ1-2, with D perhaps TRBD1 (5 bases). Trimming took 4 bases from V and 7 from J, leaving 17 bases between them. In germline, CDR1 is SGHKS, CDR2 YYEKEE (reference sequence). The CDR3 spans 14 residues. CDR3 in amino acids: CASSATGTIGGYTF. In nucleotides, the CDR3 is TGTGCCAGCAGCGCTACCGGGACTATCGGTGGCTACACCTTC.

The chain employs TRBV11-2 and TRBJ2-1, with TRBD2 matching over 8 bases. The CDR3 is made up of 15 amino acids. In germline, CDR1 is SGHAT, CDR2 FQNNGV. With 0 bases clipped from V and 7 bases from J, the junction kept 5 bases outside the gene matches. CDR3: CASSLDIAGKNEQFF. Here the CDR3 DNA reads TGTGCCAGCAGCTTAGATATAGCGGGGAAGAATGAGCAGTTCTTC.